This passage covers 29 T cell receptor beta chains from one sample sequenced in a study of shared T cell receptors in the human thymus. Repertoires were generated with immunoSEQ multiplex PCR, while TCRdb's copy carries only in-frame clones and drops some. The profile covers hundreds of thousands of clones, with 70% to 90% appearing a single time and 0.008% to 0.011% taken by the ten largest. These data are also associated with another study on human thymus T cells.

The material sequenced was thymocytes. The receptors here all came from a boy in the first two years of life with a congenital heart defect.

The chain couples TRBV27 to TRBJ2-7; 12 bases are shared with TRBD1. The V gene's germline CDR1 is MNHEY and CDR2 SMNVEV (reference sequence). After removal of 5 bases from V and 5 bases from J, the junction contained 7 bases not matched to a gene. This CDR3 has 15 amino acids. CDR3 DNA: TGTGCCAGCAGTCCCCCGGGACAGGGGGCTGACGAGCAGTACTTC. The encoded protein is CASSPPGQGADEQYF.

This chain uses TRBV6-1 with TRBJ2-2; 12 positions agree with TRBD1. Germline CDR1 reads MNHNS; CDR2 reads SASEGT. The CDR3 covers 16 residues. The V and J ends lost 4 bases and 7 bases, in that order; junction bases with no gene match: 7. CDR3 protein: CASSVTGQGAVGELFF. In DNA, the CDR3 is TGTGCCAGCAGTGTAACGGGACAGGGGGCGGTCGGGGAGCTGTTTTTT.

Remarks on this clone: Different DNA sequences within this sample yield the same CDR3. The V call is TRBV7-2, the J call TRBJ2-7, with 10 bases lining up with TRBD2. The V segment lost 1 base and the J segment 2 bases; nucleotides outside the gene matches: 2. This CDR3 contains 15 residues. The germline V gene encodes CDR1 SGHTA and CDR2 FQGNSA. The CDR3 is CASSLGTSGTYEQYF. CDR3 nucleotides: TGTGCCAGCAGCTTAGGGACTAGCGGAACCTACGAGCAGTACTTC.

The chain recombines TRBV9 with TRBJ2-7, with TRBD2 matching 10 bases. CDR1 and CDR2 from the germline V gene are SGDLS and YYNGEE. The CDR3 is 16 amino acids. The junction had 10 bases not matched to a gene; V was cut back by 0 bases and J by 7 bases. CDR3 bases: TGTGCCAGCAGCGTAGGTCCTAGCGGGAGTTTACGGGAGCAGTACTTC. Translating gives CASSVGPSGSLREQYF.

The V call is TRBV27, the J call TRBJ1-1; 10 positions agree with TRBD1. J lost 7 bases, V lost 0 bases, and 20 bases had no gene match. CDR3 size: 20 residues. CDR1 and CDR2 from the germline V gene are MNHEY and SMNVEV (reference sequence). The CDR3 coding sequence is TGTGCCAGCAGTTTATCGGCCGGTGGAAGCCGGGACAGGGGAGTCGTTGAAGCTTTCTTT. Its protein is CASSLSAGGSRDRGVVEAFF.

This sequence joins TRBV7-2 and TRBJ2-7; D gene ambiguous. Trimming stripped 1 base from V and 2 bases from J, with 12 bases between. CDR1 and CDR2 (germline): SGHTA, FQGNSA. This CDR3 is built from 15 residues. The CDR3 is CASSLGALLTYEQYF. CDR3 DNA sequence: TGTGCCAGCAGCTTAGGGGCCTTACTGACCTACGAGCAGTACTTC.

J is TRBJ1-4 and V is TRBV7-8; D remains unclear. CDR1 SGHVS and CDR2 FQNEAQ come from the germline V gene. V gave up 1 base and J gave up 8 bases, with 20 bases separating them. CDR3 size: 17 residues. The CDR3 reads CASSLGIRAPGGEKLFF. The CDR3 DNA follows: TGTGCCAGCAGCTTAGGGATTAGGGCCCCCGGAGGCGAAAAACTGTTTTTT. Full variable domain (rest looked up from reference TRBV7-8 and TRBJ1-4): GAGVSQSPRYKVAKRGQDVALRCDPISGHVSLFWYQQALGQGPEFLTYFQNEAQLDKSGLPSDRFFAERPEGSVSTLKIQRTQQEDSAVYLCASSLGIRAPGGEKLFFGSGTQLSVL.

The chain couples TRBV4-1 to TRBJ1-1, with TRBD1 matching 7 bases. Trimming took 3 bases from V and 0 from J; bases not matched to a gene: 10. Germline V gene data show CDR1 as MGHRA and CDR2 as YSYEKL. This CDR3 is built from 17 residues. For the CDR3, the DNA is TGCGCCAGCAGCCACTTTCCGGGACAGTTCATGAACACTGAAGCTTTCTTT. Protein: CASSHFPGQFMNTEAFF.

This clone was detected only once. The genes are TRBV28 and TRBJ2-1, with 11 bases fitting TRBD2. CDR3 size: 14 residues. The germline V gene encodes CDR1 MDHEN and CDR2 SYDVKM. J lost 12 bases, V lost 6 bases, and 10 bases had no gene match. CDR3 bases: TGTGCCAGCAGCAGACTCGAGGGACTAGCGGTGCAGTTCTTC. This encodes CASSRLEGLAVQFF.

The V call is TRBV6-6, the J call TRBJ2-5; TRBD1 aligns across 7 bases. The J segment lost 3 bases and the V segment lost 5 bases, leaving 9 bases of the junction unmatched. Germline V gives CDR1 MNHNY, CDR2 SVGAGI (reference sequence). The CDR3 runs 15 residues. The CDR3 loop reads CASSPLDRREETQYF. As DNA, the CDR3 is TGTGCCAGCAGTCCTCTGGACAGGAGAGAAGAGACCCAGTACTTC.

The chain couples TRBV9 to TRBJ2-7; TRBD2 agrees at 7 bases. V was clipped by 3 bases and J by 3 bases; unmatched bases: 9. Germline values: CDR1 SGDLS, CDR2 YYNGEE. This CDR3 is built from 15 residues. CDR3 sequence: CASSEGGLADYEQYF. In DNA form, the CDR3 reads TGTGCCAGCAGCGAAGGAGGGCTAGCGGACTACGAGCAGTACTTC.

V and J are TRBV14 and TRBJ2-7, with D possibly matching TRBD2 (6 bases). CDR1 is SGHDN and CDR2 is FVKESK in the germline V gene. This CDR3 is built from 16 residues. The V end was cut by 6 bases, the J end by 3 bases, with 21 bases between. CDR3 nucleotide sequence: TGTGCCAGCAGTAACATCCCGGGACTGAACTTCTACGAGCAGTACTTC. Amino acids: CASSNIPGLNFYEQYF.

The genes are TRBV4-3 and TRBJ2-1, with a tentative D call TRBD2 (6 bases). V lost 2 bases and J lost 0, with 17 bases in between. Germline lookup yields CDR1 LGHNA and CDR2 YSLEER. The CDR3 is 18 amino acids. The CDR3 sequence: CASSQNMAGISSYNEQFF. As DNA, the CDR3 is TGCGCCAGCAGCCAAAACATGGCGGGGATAAGCTCCTACAATGAGCAGTTCTTC.

The V and J genes are TRBV27 and TRBJ1-5; 9 nucleotides line up with TRBD1. There are 14 residues in the CDR3. V lost 8 bases, J lost 7 bases, and 9 bases stayed unmatched. Germline CDR1 is MNHEY and CDR2 is SMNVEV (reference sequence). This CDR3 is CASWDRAGSQPQHF. The CDR3 DNA is TGTGCCAGCTGGGACAGGGCGGGGTCGCAGCCCCAGCATTTT.

This chain uses TRBV15 with TRBJ1-3; the D is unclear. V shed 0 bases and J shed 4 bases, with 10 bases lying between them. In germline, CDR1 is LNHNV, CDR2 YYDKDF (reference sequence). The CDR3 runs to 15 residues. As DNA, the CDR3 is TGTGCCACCAGCAGAGAGAGCCCCGCAGGAAACACCATATATTTT. Amino acid sequence: CATSRESPAGNTIYF.

The rearrangement uses TRBV7-9 and TRBJ2-1, with D perhaps TRBD2 (6 bases). Trimming removed 4 bases at V and 4 bases at J, with 11 bases between. There are 14 residues in the CDR3. Looked up from germline, CDR1 is SEHNR and CDR2 is FQNEAQ (reference sequence). The CDR3 DNA follows: TGTGCCAGCAGCTCGCTAGGAGGGTACAATGAGCAGTTCTTC. As protein: CASSSLGGYNEQFF.

The chain combines TRBV11-3 with TRBJ2-7, with 8 bases that match TRBD1. Germline assignment: CDR1 SGHNT and CDR2 YENEEA. The CDR3 spans 19 residues. The J segment lost 5 bases and the V segment lost 0 bases, leaving 18 bases of the junction unmatched. In DNA, the CDR3 is TGTGCCAGCAGCTTAGAGGTCCGGACAGGGCTAGCGTCTAACCACGAGCAGTACTTC. Translating it yields CASSLEVRTGLASNHEQYF.

V gene TRBV6-1 combines with J gene TRBJ2-5; 12 bases agree with TRBD2. J gave up 2 bases and V 3 bases, and 7 bases lay outside the gene matches. The CDR3 covers 17 residues. The germline CDR1 and CDR2 sequences are MNHNS and SASEGT. CDR3 bases: TGTGCCAGCAGTGACGACCCAGGGACTAGCGGGCAAGAGACCCAGTACTTC. Amino acid sequence: CASSDDPGTSGQETQYF.

The CDR3 sequence: CASSWGERGNEQFF. DNA of the CDR3: TGCGCCAGCAGCTGGGGGGAGCGGGGCAATGAGCAGTTCTTC. The genes are TRBV10-2 and TRBJ2-1, with TRBD2 matching over 7 bases. The germline V gene encodes CDR1 WSHSY and CDR2 SAAADI. Trimming took 6 bases from V and 6 from J; bases not matched to a gene: 8. This CDR3 comprises 14 residues.

This clone turned up a few times. V and J are TRBV5-1 and TRBJ1-4, with D unresolved. In germline, CDR1 is SGHRS, CDR2 YFSETQ. V lost 0 bases and J 7 bases, leaving 13 bases between the germline ends. The CDR3 is made up of 15 amino acids. CDR3 amino acids: CASSLGPGRGEKLFF. CDR3 bases: TGCGCCAGCAGCTTGGGGCCGGGTCGGGGTGAAAAACTGTTTTTT.

The chain combines TRBV30 with TRBJ2-7; TRBD2 aligns across 11 bases. J was trimmed by 3 bases and V by 3 bases; bases with no gene match: 28. Germline assignment: CDR1 GTSNPN and CDR2 SVGIG (reference sequence). The CDR3 consists of 22 residues. CDR3 in amino acids: CAWSEDTGTGTQTSGKIYEQYF. DNA for the CDR3: TGTGCCTGGAGCGAGGATACCGGGACAGGGACCCAGACTAGCGGGAAGATCTACGAGCAGTACTTC.

The V gene is TRBV7-9, the J gene TRBJ2-7, with D perhaps matching TRBD1 (5 bases). CDR1 and CDR2 (germline): SEHNR, FQNEAQ (reference sequence). This CDR3 is built from 15 residues. The V and J ends lost 1 base and 5 bases respectively, with 15 bases between them. CDR3 nucleotide sequence: TGTGCCAGCAGCTTAGTGCGGCAGGGCGGCGACGAGCAGTACTTC. Protein sequence: CASSLVRQGGDEQYF. Full variable domain (remainder filled in from reference TRBV7-9 and TRBJ2-7): DTGVSQNPRHKITKRGQNVTFRCDPISEHNRLYWYRQTLGQGPEFLTYFQNEAQLEKSRLLSDRFSAERPKGSFSTLEIQRTEQGDSAMYLCASSLVRQGGDEQYFGPGTRLTVT.

The rearrangement uses TRBV10-2 and TRBJ2-7; 9 bases are a match to TRBD2. The CDR3 runs 15 residues. Germline V gene lookup returns CDR1 WSHSY and CDR2 SAAADI. V dropped 2 bases and J dropped 2; count of bases not matched to a gene: 4. CDR3 coding DNA: TGCGCCAGCAGTGAGACCCGACTAGCGGCCTACGAGCAGTACTTC. It specifies CASSETRLAAYEQYF.

This clone was picked up a small number of times. This chain's CDR3 is CASSPRQGYEQYF. In nucleotides, the CDR3 is TGTGCCAGCAGCCCCCGACAGGGATACGAGCAGTACTTC. J is TRBJ2-7 and V is TRBV7-6, with 7 nucleotides matching TRBD1. Germline V gives CDR1 SGHVS, CDR2 FNYEAQ. The CDR3 spans 13 residues. Trimming cost V 5 bases and J 4 bases; bases outside gene matches: 5.

The CDR3 region has the DNA TGTGCCAGCAGTGTTGGGCTAGCGGTCACCGGGGAGCTGTTTTTT. It codes for CASSVGLAVTGELFF. The chain joins TRBV6-1 to TRBJ2-2; 7 bases align to TRBD2. There are 15 residues in the CDR3. Germline CDR1 MNHNS, CDR2 SASEGT. Trimming removed 4 bases from V and 4 bases from J; junction bases left unmatched: 6.

The rearrangement links TRBV28 to TRBJ1-5; 9 nucleotides agree with TRBD1. The V and J ends lost 1 base and 8 bases, in that order; junction bases with no gene match: 6. The CDR3 contains 15 residues. Per germline, CDR1 MDHEN and CDR2 SYDVKM. DNA for the CDR3: TGTGCCAGCAGTTTATCCCGGGACAGGGCGAAGCCCCAGCATTTT. Translation: CASSLSRDRAKPQHF.

V gene TRBV29-1 combines with J gene TRBJ2-1; TRBD2 matches 8 bases. V was clipped by 5 bases and J by 2 bases; unmatched bases: 17. This CDR3 is built from 18 residues. The germline gives CDR1 SQVTM, CDR2 ANQGSEA. CDR3 DNA: TGCAGCGTTTCCGCCCCCCCTGACTTAGCGGGAACCTACAATGAGCAGTTCTTC. Translating it yields CSVSAPPDLAGTYNEQFF.

The gene calls are TRBV11-2 and TRBJ2-5; a weak D match, TRBD1 (6 bases). Germline loops: CDR1 SGHAT, CDR2 FQNNGV. Trimming took off 5 bases at V and 5 bases at J, with 24 bases between the two ends. This CDR3 spans 17 amino acids. As DNA, the CDR3 is TGTGCCAGCAGCCCTCAATTACACGGGACACCACGGGAGACCCAGTACTTC. Translated, it gives CASSPQLHGTPRETQYF. Combining the CDR3 with reference TRBV11-2 and TRBJ2-5 gives the whole variable domain EAGVAQSPRYKIIEKRQSVAFWCNPISGHATLYWYQQILGQGPKLLIQFQNNGVVDDSQLPKDRFSAERLKGVDSTLKIQPAKLEDSAVYLCASSPQLHGTPRETQYFGPGTRLLVL.

The chain uses TRBV7-9 and TRBJ2-7; 7 bases align to TRBD2. V lost 5 bases to trimming and J lost 3 bases; unmatched junction nucleotides: 1. CDR1 and CDR2 from the germline V gene are SEHNR and FQNEAQ (reference sequence). The CDR3 has 12 residues. The CDR3 DNA reads as TGTGCCAGCAGCCGGGACTACTACGAGCAGTACTTC. Protein product: CASSRDYYEQYF. The full variable domain, rest sourced from reference TRBV7-9 and TRBJ2-7, is DTGVSQNPRHKITKRGQNVTFRCDPISEHNRLYWYRQTLGQGPEFLTYFQNEAQLEKSRLLSDRFSAERPKGSFSTLEIQRTEQGDSAMYLCASSRDYYEQYFGPGTRLTVT.